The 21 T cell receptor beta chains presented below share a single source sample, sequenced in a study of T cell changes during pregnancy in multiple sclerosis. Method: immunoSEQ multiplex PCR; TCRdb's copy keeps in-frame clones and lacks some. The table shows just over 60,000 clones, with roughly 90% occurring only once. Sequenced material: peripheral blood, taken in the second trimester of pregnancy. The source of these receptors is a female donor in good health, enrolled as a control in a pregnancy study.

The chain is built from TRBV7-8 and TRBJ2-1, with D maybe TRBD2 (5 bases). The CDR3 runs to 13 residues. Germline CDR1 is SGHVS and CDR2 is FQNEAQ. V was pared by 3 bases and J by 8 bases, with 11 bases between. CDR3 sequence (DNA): TGTGCCAGCAGCTTGGGTAGCGCAGATGAGCAGTTCTTC. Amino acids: CASSLGSADEQFF.

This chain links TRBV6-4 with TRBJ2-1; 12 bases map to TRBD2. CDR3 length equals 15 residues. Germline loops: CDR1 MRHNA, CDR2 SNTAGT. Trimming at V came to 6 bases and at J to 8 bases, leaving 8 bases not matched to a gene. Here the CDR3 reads CASSPSSGGAHEQFF. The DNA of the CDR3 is TGTGCCAGCAGCCCTTCTAGCGGGGGGGCCCATGAGCAGTTCTTC.

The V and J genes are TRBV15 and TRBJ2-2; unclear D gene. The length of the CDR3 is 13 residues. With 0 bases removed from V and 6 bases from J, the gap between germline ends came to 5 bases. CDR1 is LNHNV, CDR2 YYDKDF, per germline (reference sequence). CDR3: CATSREGPGELFF. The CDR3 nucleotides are TGTGCCACCAGCAGAGAGGGCCCCGGGGAGCTGTTTTTT.

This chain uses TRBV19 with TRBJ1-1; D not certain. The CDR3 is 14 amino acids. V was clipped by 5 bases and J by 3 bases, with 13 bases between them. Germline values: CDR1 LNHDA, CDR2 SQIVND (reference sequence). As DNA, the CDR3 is TGTGCCAGTAGTGCCTATTACCCCGACACTGAAGCTTTCTTT. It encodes CASSAYYPDTEAFF. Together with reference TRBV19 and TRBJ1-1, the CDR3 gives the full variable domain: DGGITQSPKYLFRKEGQNVTLSCEQNLNHDAMYWYRQDPGQGLRLIYYSQIVNDFQKGDIAEGYSVSREKKESFPLTVTSAQKNPTAFYLCASSAYYPDTEAFFGQGTRLTVV.

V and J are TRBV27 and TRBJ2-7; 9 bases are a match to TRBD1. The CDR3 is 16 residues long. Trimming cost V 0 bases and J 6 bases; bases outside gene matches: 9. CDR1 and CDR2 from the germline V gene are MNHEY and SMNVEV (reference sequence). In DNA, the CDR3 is TGTGCCAGCAGTTTATCGAGGACAGGGGCAGTCTCCGAGCAGTACTTC. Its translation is CASSLSRTGAVSEQYF.

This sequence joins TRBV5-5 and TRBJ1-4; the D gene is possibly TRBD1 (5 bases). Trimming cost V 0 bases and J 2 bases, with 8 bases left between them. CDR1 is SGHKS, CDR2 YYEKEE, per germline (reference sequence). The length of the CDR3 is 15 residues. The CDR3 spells CASSLGGRTNEKLFF. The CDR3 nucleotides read TGTGCCAGCAGCTTGGGGGGGAGGACTAATGAAAAACTGTTTTTT.

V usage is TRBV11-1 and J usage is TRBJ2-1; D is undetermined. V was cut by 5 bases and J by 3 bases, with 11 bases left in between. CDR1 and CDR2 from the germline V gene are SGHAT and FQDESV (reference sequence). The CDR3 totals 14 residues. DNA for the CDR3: TGTGCCAGCAGCCCCGGTTATAGCTACAATGAGCAGTTCTTC. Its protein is CASSPGYSYNEQFF. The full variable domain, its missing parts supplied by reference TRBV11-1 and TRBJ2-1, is EAEVAQSPRYKITEKSQAVAFWCDPISGHATLYWYRQILGQGPELLVQFQDESVVDDSQLPKDRFSAERLKGVDSTLKIQPAELGDSAMYLCASSPGYSYNEQFFGPGTRLTVL.

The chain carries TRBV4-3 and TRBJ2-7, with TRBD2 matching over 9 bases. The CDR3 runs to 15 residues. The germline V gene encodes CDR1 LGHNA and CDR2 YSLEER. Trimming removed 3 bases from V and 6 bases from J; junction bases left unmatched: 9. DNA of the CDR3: TGCGCCAGCAGCCAGGGTAGCGGGAGTGTCGGCGAGCAGTACTTC. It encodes CASSQGSGSVGEQYF.

The CDR3 spells CASSLDSGTYEQYF. The CDR3, as DNA: TGTGCCAGCAGCTTAGACAGCGGAACCTACGAGCAGTACTTC. The gene calls are TRBV7-2 and TRBJ2-7, with a tentative D call TRBD2 (5 bases). CDR1 is SGHTA, CDR2 FQGNSA, per germline. This CDR3 comprises 14 residues. The V and J ends lost 1 base and 2 bases respectively, with 9 bases between them.

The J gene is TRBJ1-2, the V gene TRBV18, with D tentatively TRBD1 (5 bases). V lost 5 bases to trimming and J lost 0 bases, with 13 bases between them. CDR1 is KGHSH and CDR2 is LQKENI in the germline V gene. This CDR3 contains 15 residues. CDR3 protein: CASSYTQEANYGYTF. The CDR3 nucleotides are TGTGCCAGCTCATACACACAGGAAGCTAACTATGGCTACACCTTC.

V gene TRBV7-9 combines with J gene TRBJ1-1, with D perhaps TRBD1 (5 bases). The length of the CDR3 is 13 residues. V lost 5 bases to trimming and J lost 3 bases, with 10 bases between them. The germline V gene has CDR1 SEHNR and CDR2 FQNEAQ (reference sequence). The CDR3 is CASSRDRHTEAFF. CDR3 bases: TGTGCCAGCAGCCGAGACAGACACACTGAAGCTTTCTTT. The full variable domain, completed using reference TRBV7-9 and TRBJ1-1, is DTGVSQNPRHKITKRGQNVTFRCDPISEHNRLYWYRQTLGQGPEFLTYFQNEAQLEKSRLLSDRFSAERPKGSFSTLEIQRTEQGDSAMYLCASSRDRHTEAFFGQGTRLTVV.

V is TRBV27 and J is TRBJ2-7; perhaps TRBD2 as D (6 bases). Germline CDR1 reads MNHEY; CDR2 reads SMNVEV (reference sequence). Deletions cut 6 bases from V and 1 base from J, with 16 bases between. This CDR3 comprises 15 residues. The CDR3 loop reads CASRLQGLASYEQYF. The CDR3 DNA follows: TGTGCCAGCAGACTGCAGGGACTTGCTTCCTACGAGCAGTACTTC.

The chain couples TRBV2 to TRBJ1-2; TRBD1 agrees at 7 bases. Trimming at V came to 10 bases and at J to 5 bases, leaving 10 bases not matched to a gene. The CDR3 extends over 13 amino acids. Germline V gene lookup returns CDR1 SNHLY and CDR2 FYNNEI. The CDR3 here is CAMRGQVGYGYTF. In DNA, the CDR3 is TGTGCCATGAGAGGACAGGTGGGGTATGGCTACACCTTC.

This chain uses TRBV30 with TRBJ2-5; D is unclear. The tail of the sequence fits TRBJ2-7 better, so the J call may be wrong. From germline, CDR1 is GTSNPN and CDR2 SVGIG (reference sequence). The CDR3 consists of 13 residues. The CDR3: CAWRGRFPYEQYF. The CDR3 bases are TGTGCCTGGAGGGGCAGATTCCCCTACGAGCAGTACTTC.

The CDR3 protein is CASSRSGTGRTGELFF. The DNA of the CDR3 is TGTGCCAGCAGCCGATCCGGGACAGGGCGGACCGGGGAGCTGTTTTTT. The chain joins TRBV7-3 to TRBJ2-2, with 9 bases fitting TRBD1. This CDR3 spans 16 amino acids. Germline V gives CDR1 SGHTA, CDR2 FQGTGA. V gave up 5 bases and J gave up 5 bases; unmatched junction bases: 9. Looking up the rest from reference TRBV7-3 and TRBJ2-2 gives the full variable domain: GAGVSQTPSNKVTEKGKYVELRCDPISGHTALYWYRQSLGQGPEFLIYFQGTGAADDSGLPNDRFFAVRPEGSVSTLKIQRTERGDSAVYLCASSRSGTGRTGELFFGEGSRLTVL.

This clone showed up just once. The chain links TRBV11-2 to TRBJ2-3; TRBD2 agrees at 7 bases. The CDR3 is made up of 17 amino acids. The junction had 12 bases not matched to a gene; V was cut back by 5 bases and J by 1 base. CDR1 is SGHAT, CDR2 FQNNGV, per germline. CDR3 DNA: TGTGCCAGCAGCCGCCCCCCGGGGGGATGGGGCACAGATACGCAGTATTTT. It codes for CASSRPPGGWGTDTQYF.

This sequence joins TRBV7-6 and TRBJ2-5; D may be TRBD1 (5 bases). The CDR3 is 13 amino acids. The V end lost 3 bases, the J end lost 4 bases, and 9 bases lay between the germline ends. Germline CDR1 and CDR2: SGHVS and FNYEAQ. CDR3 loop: CASSFRQRETQYF. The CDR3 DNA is TGTGCCAGCAGCTTCCGACAGAGAGAGACCCAGTACTTC.

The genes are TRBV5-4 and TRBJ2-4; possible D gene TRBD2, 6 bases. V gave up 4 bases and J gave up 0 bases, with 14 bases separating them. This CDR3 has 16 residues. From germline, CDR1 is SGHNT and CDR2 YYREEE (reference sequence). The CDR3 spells CASSREPGVAKNIQYF. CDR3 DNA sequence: TGTGCCAGCAGCCGGGAGCCGGGTGTAGCCAAAAACATTCAGTACTTC.

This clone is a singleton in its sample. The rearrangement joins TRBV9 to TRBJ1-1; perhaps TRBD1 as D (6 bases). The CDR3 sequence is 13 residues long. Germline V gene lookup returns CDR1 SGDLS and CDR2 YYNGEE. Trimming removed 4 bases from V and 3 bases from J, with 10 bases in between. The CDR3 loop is CASSYRQDTEAFF. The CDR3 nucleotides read TGTGCCAGCAGCTATCGACAGGACACTGAAGCTTTCTTT.

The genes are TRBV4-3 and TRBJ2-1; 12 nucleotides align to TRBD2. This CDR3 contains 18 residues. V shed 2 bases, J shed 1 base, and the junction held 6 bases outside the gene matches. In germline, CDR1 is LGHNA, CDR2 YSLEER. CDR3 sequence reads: CASSQLAGGKASYNEQFF. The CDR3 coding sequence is TGCGCCAGCAGCCAACTAGCGGGAGGGAAGGCGTCCTACAATGAGCAGTTCTTC.

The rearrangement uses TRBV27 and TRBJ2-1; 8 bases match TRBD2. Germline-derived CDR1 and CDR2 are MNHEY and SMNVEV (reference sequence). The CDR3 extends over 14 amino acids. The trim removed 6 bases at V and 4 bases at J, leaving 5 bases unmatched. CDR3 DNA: TGTGCCAGCAGCTTAGCGGGGCCATACAATGAGCAGTTCTTC. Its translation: CASSLAGPYNEQFF.